This T cell receptor (beta chain) was profiled in a study of blood T cell repertoires in COVID-19. In this sample, this clone turned up once. Germline lookup yields CDR1 MDHEN and CDR2 SYDVKM. CDR3 length equals 15 residues. Unmatched junction bases numbered 9, after V lost 5 bases and J lost 5 bases. In the study's own analysis: For nucleated cells, counts were estimated from reference gene primer amplification. Profiled with immunoSEQ multiplex PCR; TCRdb holds only in-frame clones, not every one. That table furnishes V, J and clone size, whereas the DNA furnished D and trimming. The data show about 120,000 clones, just under 85% seen once.

The sequenced sample was peripheral blood. This TCR was recovered from a man in his 70s with active or convalescent COVID-19. V gene TRBV28 combines with J gene TRBJ2-3; 8 nucleotides line up with TRBD2. Written as DNA, the CDR3 is TGTGCCAGCAGTACGGCCGGGACTAGGTTAGATACGCAGTATTTT. Translated: CASSTAGTRLDTQYF.